This T cell receptor (beta chain) was sequenced in a study of Ad26.COV2.S vaccination and SARS-CoV-2 variants. Study summary: The vaccine Ad26.COV2.S was put into the muscle once, or twice with 56 days between.

In germline, CDR1 is LNHNV, CDR2 YYDKDF (reference sequence). V lost 1 base, J lost 1 base, and 8 bases lay in between. The length of the CDR3 is 15 residues. Some clones are missing from TCRdb's copy, which holds only in-frame ones; the method was immunoSEQ multiplex PCR. The sample includes a few hundred thousand clones, about 90% of them seen just once. Treatment here: around 19 received Ad26.COV2.S at low or high dose, single or two shots; 5 received placebo; per-sample allocation not given. Samples came from day 63 after the first vaccine or placebo injection. Boston provided a donor who was an adult aged 18-55 years.

This sequence was found in a person aged 18-60 years who received the Ad26.COV2.S COVID-19 vaccine or a placebo. This rearrangement joins TRBV15 to TRBJ1-5, with TRBD1 as a possible D gene (6 bases). The sequences come from peripheral blood, collected in a trial of Ad26.COV2.S vaccine versus placebo. DNA of the CDR3: TGTGCCACCAGCAGAGGAGGGGGGAGCAATCAGCCCCAGCATTTT. Its protein product is CATSRGGGSNQPQHF.